The source of this T cell receptor (beta chain) is a study of beta chain features in type 1 diabetes. The study reverse transcribed the entire isolated RNA, so it sequenced expressed TCRB transcripts. Mean read depth for naive, central memory and regulatory T cell samples was about 3.6 million reads. Sequenced by immunoSEQ multiplex PCR; TCRdb stores in-frame clones only, minus some. This sample has 600,000 or so clones, with over 12% found just once. One heparinised draw, averaging around 120 mL, was taken per donor. Without exception, sorted populations had purity beyond 95%. Only a few counts were recorded for this clone. Its matching antigen is unknown. Findings and caveats of the study: Moderately but significantly shorter TCRB CDR3s were found in Type 1 diabetes patients in all four CD4+ subsets.

The CDR3 is 15 residues long. Per germline, CDR1 SEHNR and CDR2 FQNEAQ (reference sequence). The V and J ends lost 2 bases and 0 bases respectively, with 8 bases between them. The sequence was collected from a man younger than 35 with type 1 diabetes. Specimen: naive CD4+ T cells from blood. This sequence joins TRBV7-9 and TRBJ1-3; unclear D gene. The CDR3 protein is CASSLQRSSGNTIYF. The DNA of the CDR3 is TGTGCCAGCAGCTTACAAAGGAGCTCTGGAAACACCATATATTTT.